This TCR beta chain was profiled in a study of blood T cell repertoires in COVID-19. The overall study: Samples taken during acute and convalescent COVID-19 were collected in the United States, Italy and Spain. Sample material is recorded as cDNA or gDNA derived from T cells, B-cell-depleted T cells, or PBMCs.

This clone was seen more than once but under ten times. Germline V gene data show CDR1 as KGHDR and CDR2 as SFDVKD. This CDR3 is 14 amino acids long. Losses at the gene ends were 3 bases for V and 8 bases for J; bases not matched to a gene: 4. Original processing notes: Cell counts per sample came from amplifying reference gene primers. Produced via immunoSEQ multiplex PCR; TCRdb's table is partial and in-frame only. D and trimming come from the DNA, and the V and J calls and clone size come from that table. Of roughly 150,000 clones in the sample, 65% to 85% were seen once. This TCR was recovered from a man aged 50-59 years with active or convalescent COVID-19. The sample was peripheral blood. The rearrangement uses TRBV24-1 and TRBJ1-2; the match to TRBD1 covers 11 bases. The CDR3 reads CATSDGQGARGYTF. In DNA, the CDR3 is TGTGCCACCAGTGATGGACAGGGGGCACGGGGCTACACCTTC.